These 18 T cell receptor beta chains share one sample of origin, sequenced in a study of PD-1 blockade in classical Hodgkin lymphoma. The table came from immunoSEQ multiplex PCR; TCRdb's copy has only in-frame clones and leaves some out. The sample comprises about 21,000 clones, approximately 71% of which are singletons, and 5.8% rests with the top ten. The patients all showed relapse after autologous stem cell transplantation, while their brentuximab vedotin exposure varied. Here the sequenced sample was peripheral blood mononuclear cells (PBMCs), taken at baseline. Receptor source: a human donor with classical Hodgkin lymphoma.

The J gene is TRBJ1-4, the V gene TRBV5-1; 7 bases align to TRBD1. CDR1 and CDR2 from the germline V gene are SGHRS and YFSETQ. J lost 8 bases, V lost 0 bases, and 7 bases had no gene match. The CDR3 has 15 residues. DNA of the CDR3: TGCGCCAGCAGCTTGGTTCCAGGGGGAAACGAAAAACTGTTTTTT. This encodes CASSLVPGGNEKLFF.

The rearrangement links TRBV6-5 to TRBJ1-6, with TRBD1 matching 8 bases. Trimming took 6 bases from V and 7 from J; bases not matched to a gene: 8. Germline V gene sequence: CDR1 MNHEY, CDR2 SVGAGI. The CDR3 loop spans 15 amino acids. This CDR3 is CASSQGDRTNSPLHF. In nucleotides, the CDR3 is TGTGCCAGCAGCCAAGGGGACAGGACGAATTCACCCCTCCACTTT.

This rearrangement joins TRBV19 to TRBJ2-2; D may be TRBD1 (6 bases). Per the germline V gene, CDR1 is LNHDA and CDR2 is SQIVND (reference sequence). The ends were cut back, 6 bases at V and 4 bases at J, with 15 bases in the middle. This CDR3 spans 15 amino acids. The CDR3 here is CASSDGRGVTGELFF. The CDR3 DNA reads as TGTGCCAGTAGCGACGGCAGGGGTGTCACCGGGGAGCTGTTTTTT.

V usage is TRBV29-1 and J usage is TRBJ1-2, with a tentative D call TRBD1 (5 bases). The ends were cut back, 0 bases at V and 8 bases at J, with 16 bases in the middle. The CDR3 has 14 residues. Looked up from germline, CDR1 is SQVTM and CDR2 is ANQGSEA. The CDR3: CSVEEGVGVRGYTF. For the CDR3, the DNA is TGCAGCGTTGAAGAGGGGGTGGGCGTCAGGGGCTACACCTTC.

The rearrangement uses TRBV30 and TRBJ2-1, with 7 bases aligning to TRBD1. Germline loops: CDR1 GTSNPN, CDR2 SVGIG (reference sequence). Losses at the gene ends were 0 bases for V and 5 bases for J; bases not matched to a gene: 7. The CDR3 consists of 15 residues. CDR3 sequence (DNA): TGTGCCTGGAGTGTACGGTGGGACAGACACAATGAGCAGTTCTTC. Translating gives CAWSVRWDRHNEQFF.

The chain has TRBV4-3 and TRBJ1-1; the D gene is possibly TRBD1 (6 bases). The CDR3 is 15 residues long. Germline V gives CDR1 LGHNA, CDR2 YSLEER. V dropped 2 bases and J dropped 2 bases, with 12 bases sitting between them. The CDR3 coding sequence is TGCGCCAGCAGCCAACTACAGGACAGTAACACTGAAGCTTTCTTT. Translation: CASSQLQDSNTEAFF.

In the case of this clone: Other DNA sequences in this sample translate to the same CDR3. The chain uses TRBV5-4 and TRBJ1-1; the D is unclear. This CDR3 contains 12 residues. Germline lookup yields CDR1 SGHNT and CDR2 YYREEE (reference sequence). V lost 4 bases to trimming and J lost 2 bases, with 6 bases between them. The CDR3 DNA is TGTGCCAGCAGCCATGATAACACTGAAGCTTTCTTT. Protein sequence: CASSHDNTEAFF.

The genes are TRBV7-7 and TRBJ2-7; 7 bases are shared with TRBD2. J lost 1 base, V lost 3 bases, and 6 bases had no gene match. CDR3 length: 15 residues. Germline assignment: CDR1 SSHAT and CDR2 FNYEAQ (reference sequence). The CDR3 DNA reads TGTGCCAGCAGCTTGGGGGAGGGGCTGTCCTACGAGCAGTACTTC. Its protein is CASSLGEGLSYEQYF.

V and J are TRBV10-3 and TRBJ2-3, with 7 bases matching TRBD1. Germline values: CDR1 ENHRY, CDR2 SYGVKD. The CDR3 is 15 amino acids. V shed 4 bases, J shed 5 bases, and the junction held 9 bases outside the gene matches. The chain's CDR3 is CAISGGTAPQDTQYF. The CDR3 nucleotides are TGTGCCATCAGTGGGGGGACAGCCCCACAAGATACGCAGTATTTT.

V usage is TRBV4-3 and J usage is TRBJ1-2; perhaps TRBD1 as D (6 bases). This CDR3 is built from 15 residues. Germline assignment: CDR1 LGHNA and CDR2 YSLEER. Trimming left V 0 bases short and J 4 bases short, with 12 bases between. This CDR3 reads CASSQDFRGGYGYTF. The CDR3, as DNA: TGCGCCAGCAGCCAAGATTTCAGGGGCGGCTATGGCTACACCTTC.

The rearrangement joins TRBV28 to TRBJ2-5, with 11 bases aligning to TRBD1. Per germline, CDR1 MDHEN and CDR2 SYDVKM. J lost 5 bases, V lost 6 bases, and 11 bases had no gene match. The CDR3 spans 16 residues. The CDR3 region is CASSEAGQGALETQYF. The CDR3 DNA reads TGTGCCAGCAGCGAAGCCGGACAGGGGGCTTTGGAGACCCAGTACTTC. Looking up the rest from reference TRBV28 and TRBJ2-5 gives the full variable domain: DVKVTQSSRYLVKRTGEKVFLECVQDMDHENMFWYRQDPGLGLRLIYFSYDVKMKEKGDIPEGYSVSREKKERFSLILESASTNQTSMYLCASSEAGQGALETQYFGPGTRLLVL.

V gene TRBV19 combines with J gene TRBJ1-1; no clear D. This CDR3 is 15 amino acids long. V shed 1 base and J shed 1 base, with 10 bases lying between them. Germline CDR1 is LNHDA and CDR2 is SQIVND (reference sequence). The CDR3 reads CASSIVGKGNTEAFF. Here the CDR3 DNA reads TGTGCCAGTAGTATAGTAGGCAAAGGGAACACTGAAGCTTTCTTT.

The CDR3 sequence is CASRGANEQFF. The CDR3, as DNA: TGTGCCAGCAGGGGGGCCAATGAGCAGTTCTTC. This chain uses TRBV6-5 with TRBJ2-1, with D tentatively TRBD1 (6 bases). Germline V gene data show CDR1 as MNHEY and CDR2 as SVGAGI. The V end was cut by 6 bases, the J end by 6 bases, with 6 bases between. The CDR3 is made up of 11 amino acids.

The rearrangement uses TRBV7-9 and TRBJ2-7; 8 nucleotides agree with TRBD1. The germline V gene encodes CDR1 SEHNR and CDR2 FQNEAQ (reference sequence). Unmatched junction bases numbered 4, after V lost 1 base and J lost 5 bases. CDR3 size: 14 residues. This CDR3 reads CASSLGQGAHEQYF. Here the CDR3 DNA reads TGTGCCAGCAGCTTAGGCCAGGGGGCTCACGAGCAGTACTTC.

Only one count was recorded for this clone. In this CDR3 the conserved last residue, phenylalanine or tryptophan, is missing, so a read error is likely. The CDR3 DNA is TGTGCCAGCAGTACAGGGGGGACGGCATACGAGCAGTACCTC. It specifies CASSTGGTAYEQYL. J is TRBJ2-7 and V is TRBV6-6; TRBD1 aligns across 8 bases. Germline V gene data show CDR1 as MNHNY and CDR2 as SVGAGI (reference sequence). The CDR3 runs to 14 residues. The ends lost 5 bases at V and 4 bases at J; junction bases unmatched: 7.

This clone was seen only a few times. The J gene is TRBJ1-1, the V gene TRBV6-5; 9 bases align to TRBD1. This CDR3 contains 13 residues. V shed 2 bases, J shed 9 bases, and the junction held 4 bases outside the gene matches. Per the germline V gene, CDR1 is MNHEY and CDR2 is SVGAGI. The CDR3: CASSYAGTGKAFF. In nucleotides, the CDR3 is TGTGCCAGCAGTTACGCCGGGACAGGGAAAGCTTTCTTT.

The V and J genes are TRBV21-1 and TRBJ1-3; the table's TRBD1 call for D was not verified on the DNA. TRBV21-1 constitutes a pseudogene. CDR3 length equals 17 residues. CDR3 nucleotides: TGTGCCAGCACCCCTCCTCTAACAGGGGCTTCTGGAAACACCATATATTTT. Translation: CASTPPLTGASGNTIYF.

This chain joins TRBV7-2 and TRBJ2-2, with D uncertain. Trimming pared 8 bases from V and 0 bases from J, leaving 10 bases between. This CDR3 comprises 14 residues. Germline CDR1 reads SGHTA; CDR2 reads FQGNSA. The CDR3 coding sequence is TGTGCCAGCGATAAGTACGCGAACACCGGGGAGCTGTTTTTT. Translated, it gives CASDKYANTGELFF.